A single sample is the source of the 21 T cell receptor beta chains below, sequenced in a study of blood T cells in healthy people across ages. A second PCR, run for about 7 to 11 cycles, used a sample-barcoded 5' primer plus a J-beta primer mix. MiXCR was run by TCRdb on the 5' RACE reads, yielding one entry per CDR3 protein. In the table there are approximately 1.5 million distinct CDR3 sequences, 35% to 45% of which are singletons. Sequenced sample: blood. Source of these receptors: a woman between 18 and 30 years old in good health.

This clonotype was detected a few times. The rearrangement links TRBV5-1 to TRBJ2-1; 8 nucleotides agree with TRBD2. Germline lookup yields CDR1 SGHRS and CDR2 YFSETQ. There are 16 residues in the CDR3. The J segment lost 2 bases and the V segment lost 2 bases, leaving 6 bases of the junction unmatched. The CDR3 spells CASSFPRGGPYNEQFF. The CDR3, as DNA: TGCGCCAGCAGCTTCCCTCGGGGGGGACCCTACAATGAGCAGTTCTTC. Full variable domain (outside the CDR3, taken from reference TRBV5-1 and TRBJ2-1): KAGVTQTPRYLIKTRGQQVTLSCSPISGHRSVSWYQQTPGQGLQFLFEYFSETQRNKGNFPGRFSGRQFSNSRSEMNVSTLELGDSALYLCASSFPRGGPYNEQFFGPGTRLTVL.

The gene calls are TRBV19 and TRBJ2-7; TRBD1 is a possible D gene (6 bases). This CDR3 is 14 amino acids long. Germline CDR1 reads LNHDA; CDR2 reads SQIVND (reference sequence). V lost 1 base and J lost 2, with 9 bases in between. CDR3 bases: TGTGCCAGTAGTATAGTACAGGGAGCCTACGAGCAGTACTTC. This translates into CASSIVQGAYEQYF.

The sample holds many counts of this clonotype. The chain joins TRBV3-1 to TRBJ2-5; D uncertain. There are 12 residues in the CDR3. Germline-derived CDR1 and CDR2 are LGHDT and YNNKEL (reference sequence). The V and J ends lost 4 bases and 4 bases respectively, with 7 bases between them. The CDR3 loop reads CASSLTLETQYF. The CDR3 coding sequence is TGTGCCAGCAGCCTCACGCTAGAGACCCAGTACTTC.

This chain links TRBV9 with TRBJ2-7; TRBD1 matches at 8 bases. Germline V gene sequence: CDR1 SGDLS, CDR2 YYNGEE. The CDR3 has 15 residues. V shed 3 bases and J 1 base; nucleotides not matched to a gene: 6. The CDR3 sequence: CASSAYGTGSYEQYF. The CDR3 DNA reads TGTGCCAGCAGCGCCTACGGGACAGGATCCTACGAGCAGTACTTC.

This clonotype appeared many times. J is TRBJ1-2 and V is TRBV28; D gene unclear. The CDR3 sequence is 13 residues long. Germline lookup yields CDR1 MDHEN and CDR2 SYDVKM. The V end was cut by 4 bases, the J end by 3 bases, with 9 bases between. The CDR3 loop reads CASSWITDYGYTF. CDR3 in DNA: TGTGCCAGCAGTTGGATTACAGACTATGGCTACACCTTC.

The chain has TRBV20-1 and TRBJ2-5; tentatively, D is TRBD1 (6 bases). Trimming took off 1 base at V and 4 bases at J, with 13 bases between the two ends. Germline assignment: CDR1 DFQATT and CDR2 SNEGSKA (reference sequence). This CDR3 has 14 amino acids. The CDR3 loop reads CSARGGGGAETQYF. In DNA form, the CDR3 reads TGCAGTGCTAGAGGTGGGGGCGGTGCAGAGACCCAGTACTTC.

The chain couples TRBV4-2 to TRBJ2-3; D may be TRBD2 (6 bases). The CDR3 totals 17 residues. Germline lookup yields CDR1 LGHNA and CDR2 YNFKEQ. V was clipped by 4 bases and J by 2 bases, with 19 bases between them. The chain's CDR3 is CASSRTGTPNPTDTQYF. The CDR3, as DNA: TGTGCCAGCAGCCGTACCGGGACTCCGAATCCCACAGATACGCAGTATTTT.

This chain joins TRBV5-6 and TRBJ2-3; perhaps D is TRBD1 or TRBD2 (5 bases each). CDR1 and CDR2 (germline): SGHDT, YYEEEE. The CDR3 is made up of 16 amino acids. Trimming pared 2 bases from V and 0 bases from J, leaving 13 bases between. The CDR3 spells CASSFRPGRSTDTQYF. CDR3 bases: TGTGCCAGCAGCTTTCGTCCGGGACGGAGCACAGATACGCAGTATTTT.

This clonotype showed up just a few times. The J gene is TRBJ2-3, the V gene TRBV20-1, with D tentatively TRBD2 (5 bases). The V gene's germline CDR1 is DFQATT and CDR2 SNEGSKA (reference sequence). The CDR3 runs 14 residues. Trimming left V 1 base short and J 1 base short, with 9 bases between. DNA of the CDR3: TGCAGTGCTAGAGGACGGGGAGGCACAGATACGCAGTATTTT. Translated: CSARGRGGTDTQYF.

V is TRBV20-1 and J is TRBJ1-2, with a weak D call TRBD1 (6 bases). The V end was cut by 0 bases, the J end by 8 bases, with 13 bases between. Germline CDR1 DFQATT, CDR2 SNEGSKA (reference sequence). The CDR3 has 13 residues. The CDR3 loop reads CSARDWGPRGYTF. DNA for the CDR3: TGCAGTGCTAGAGATTGGGGGCCTCGAGGCTACACCTTC.

This clonotype was seen a handful of times. The J gene is TRBJ2-3, the V gene TRBV7-2; D remains ambiguous. The CDR3 consists of 13 residues. V was shortened by 2 bases and J by 5 bases, with 8 bases between the two germline ends. From germline, CDR1 is SGHTA and CDR2 FQGNSA. DNA of the CDR3: TGTGCCAGCAGCTTACCCCGACTAGATACGCAGTATTTT. Protein: CASSLPRLDTQYF.

V is TRBV21-1 and J is TRBJ1-2; the DNA was not used to check the table's D call, TRBD1. TRBV21-1 is recorded as a pseudogene. This CDR3 has 14 amino acids. The CDR3: CASVGGTLFYGHTF. For the CDR3, the DNA is TGTGCCAGCGTAGGAGGGACATTGTTTTATGGCCACACCTTC.

The gene calls are TRBV4-3 and TRBJ1-1, with TRBD1 as a possible D gene (5 bases). The germline V and J ends were trimmed by 4 bases and 2 bases, with 14 bases remaining between them. Germline values: CDR1 LGHNA, CDR2 YSLEER. The CDR3 loop spans 15 amino acids. CDR3 amino acids: CASSRIGGGNTEAFF. For the CDR3, the DNA is TGCGCCAGCAGCCGCATTGGGGGGGGTAACACTGAAGCTTTCTTT.

V and J are TRBV20-1 and TRBJ2-1, with a tentative D call TRBD1 (7 bases). The CDR3 is 16 residues long. V lost 6 bases and J lost 0, with 18 bases in between. CDR1 is DFQATT, CDR2 SNEGSKA, per germline (reference sequence). The CDR3 here is CSAPRGGTDSYNEQFF. CDR3 nucleotides: TGCAGTGCGCCTCGCGGCGGGACAGACTCCTACAATGAGCAGTTCTTC.

The chain employs TRBV19 and TRBJ2-1; possible D gene TRBD2, 6 bases. The V end lost 7 bases, the J end lost 8 bases, and 15 bases lay between the germline ends. Germline CDR1 is LNHDA and CDR2 is SQIVND (reference sequence). This CDR3 is 13 amino acids long. The CDR3 DNA reads as TGTGCCAGTACGGGGGTCTTTCCGCATGAGCAGTTCTTC. Its translation: CASTGVFPHEQFF.

With regard to this clonotype: One end of the junction does not line up with germline, which may come from a read error. This chain links TRBV15 with TRBJ1-4; D might be TRBD1 (5 bases). CDR1 and CDR2 from the germline V gene are LNHNV and YYDKDF (reference sequence). There are 15 residues in the CDR3. CDR3 residues: CATSGDGDRSEKLFF. The CDR3 region has the DNA TGTGCCACCAGCGGAGATGGGGACCGGTCGGAGAAACTGTTTTTT.

The chain joins TRBV7-2 to TRBJ2-1; possibly TRBD1 or TRBD2 for D (5 bases each). Trimming pared 5 bases from V and 0 bases from J, leaving 8 bases between. CDR3 length: 14 residues. Germline assignment: CDR1 SGHTA and CDR2 FQGNSA. The CDR3 is CASSRDHSYNEQFF. The CDR3 bases are TGTGCCAGCAGCCGGGACCACTCCTACAATGAGCAGTTCTTC.

The chain has TRBV27 and TRBJ2-7; D remains unclear. The CDR3 is 14 residues long. Germline assignment: CDR1 MNHEY and CDR2 SMNVEV (reference sequence). Trimming stripped 7 bases from V and 2 bases from J, with 15 bases between. CDR3 DNA: TGTGCCAGCAACCCTTCGGGCAGGACCTACGAGCAGTACTTC. Translating it yields CASNPSGRTYEQYF.

This sequence joins TRBV7-2 and TRBJ2-3; D uncertain. CDR1 is SGHTA and CDR2 is FQGNSA in the germline V gene. This CDR3 contains 15 residues. Trimming took 2 bases from V and 2 from J, leaving 11 bases between them. The CDR3 sequence is CASSLSGPTTDTQYF. In DNA form, the CDR3 reads TGTGCCAGCAGCTTATCAGGACCAACCACAGATACGCAGTATTTT. Together with reference TRBV7-2 and TRBJ2-3, the CDR3 gives the full variable domain: GAGVSQSPSNKVTEKGKDVELRCDPISGHTALYWYRQSLGQGLEFLIYFQGNSAPDKSGLPSDRFSAERTGGSVSTLTIQRTQQEDSAVYLCASSLSGPTTDTQYFGPGTRLTVL.

This clonotype was found a few times. The gene calls are TRBV29-1 and TRBJ2-5; weak D call: TRBD1 (7 bases). Looked up from germline, CDR1 is SQVTM and CDR2 is ANQGSEA. The CDR3 length is 11 residues. Trimming removed 4 bases from V and 5 bases from J, with 8 bases in between. The CDR3 loop reads CSVAGGETQYF. The CDR3, as DNA: TGCAGCGTTGCAGGGGGGGAGACCCAGTACTTC. The full variable domain, in which reference TRBV29-1 and TRBJ2-5 provide the parts outside the CDR3, is SAVISQKPSRDICQRGTSLTIQCQVDSQVTMMFWYRQQPGQSLTLIATANQGSEATYESGFVIDKFPISRPNLTFSTLTVSNMSPEDSSIYLCSVAGGETQYFGPGTRLLVL.

The genes are TRBV12-3 or TRBV12-4 and TRBJ2-1; the match to TRBD2 covers 10 bases. CDR3 length: 16 residues. Trimming removed 6 bases from V and 5 bases from J; junction bases left unmatched: 10. The CDR3 bases are TGTGCCAGCAGCCCGACTAGCGGGCCGACCGACAATGAGCAGTTCTTC. It codes for CASSPTSGPTDNEQFF.